Listed here are 4 T cell receptor beta chains from one sample, sequenced in a study of blood T cells in healthy people across ages. A second PCR of 7 to 11 cycles used a sample-barcoded 5' primer and a J-beta primer mix. In TCRdb, the 5' RACE reads were re-called with MiXCR into one record per CDR3 protein. The sample shows around 1.7 million distinct CDR3 sequences, approximately 28% of them seen only once. The sample taken for sequencing was blood. The receptors originated from a woman aged 25 to 39 in good health.

On this clonotype itself: Since the CDR3 does not end with the conserved phenylalanine or tryptophan, this likely comes from a read error. This chain joins TRBV5-5 and TRBJ1-5; D may be TRBD1 (6 bases). Trimming shortened V by 1 base and J by 3 bases, and 11 bases separated the two germline ends. This CDR3 spans 15 amino acids. Looked up from germline, CDR1 is SGHKS and CDR2 is YYEKEE (reference sequence). This chain's CDR3 is CASSLHRAPNQPQHS. CDR3 sequence (DNA): TGTGCCAGCAGCTTGCACAGGGCACCCAATCAGCCCCAGCATTCT.

The rearrangement links TRBV28 to TRBJ1-2; no clear D gene. Germline V CDR1 and CDR2: MDHEN, SYDVKM. This CDR3 has 16 residues. V lost 10 bases to trimming and J lost 5 bases, with 26 bases between them. The CDR3 DNA is TGTGCCACCAGAGAAGGGAGGGCCGCACTTGCGTATGGCTACACCTTC. Translated, it gives CATREGRAALAYGYTF.

The chain carries TRBV7-9 and TRBJ2-1, with a possible D match to TRBD2 (6 bases). CDR3 length equals 15 residues. The germline V gene has CDR1 SEHNR and CDR2 FQNEAQ (reference sequence). V was clipped by 1 base and J by 2 bases, with 9 bases between them. The CDR3, as DNA: TGTGCCAGCAGCTTAGTGGAGGGCCCCTACAATGAGCAGTTCTTC. Translated: CASSLVEGPYNEQFF.

This clonotype was recorded at least ten times. This chain connects TRBV10-3 to TRBJ2-7; weak D call: TRBD1 (5 bases). The CDR3 runs 13 residues. Germline assignment: CDR1 ENHRY and CDR2 SYGVKD. V was trimmed by 6 bases and J by 2 bases, leaving 11 bases between them. The CDR3 here is CAISTDSTYEQYF. The CDR3 coding sequence is TGTGCCATCAGCACCGACAGTACCTACGAGCAGTACTTC.